Listed here are 22 T cell receptor beta chains from one sample, sequenced in a study of OX40 agonist ivuxolimab in advanced cancers. TCRdb's copy holds only in-frame clones and misses some; the assay was immunoSEQ multiplex PCR. The sample includes around 92,000 clones, around four fifths of them seen just once. Sequenced here: CD4+ or CD8+ T cells sorted from blood, sampled in a trial of the OX40 agonist ivuxolimab. The receptors were gathered from an adult with an advanced solid tumor such as melanoma, head and neck, liver or kidney cancer.

The rearrangement uses TRBV9 and TRBJ1-5; TRBD1 matches at 9 bases. V lost 3 bases to trimming and J lost 5 bases; unmatched junction nucleotides: 3. Germline-derived CDR1 and CDR2 are SGDLS and YYNGEE. This CDR3 spans 14 amino acids. The CDR3 DNA sequence: TGTGCCAGCAGCGCCGGGACAGGGTATCAGCCCCAGCATTTT. Amino acids: CASSAGTGYQPQHF. The entire variable domain, with the rest obtained from reference TRBV9 and TRBJ1-5, is as follows: DSGVTQTPKHLITATGQRVTLRCSPRSGDLSVYWYQQSLDQGLQFLIQYYNGEERAKGNILERFSAQQFPDLHSELNLSSLELGDSALYFCASSAGTGYQPQHFGDGTRLSIL.

The V call is TRBV11-2, the J call TRBJ1-2; 9 nucleotides match TRBD1. The ends lost 6 bases at V and 1 base at J; junction bases unmatched: 9. Germline lookup yields CDR1 SGHAT and CDR2 FQNNGV. This CDR3 is built from 16 residues. This CDR3 reads CASSTDRGQGNYGYTF. The CDR3 nucleotides are TGTGCCAGCAGTACGGACAGGGGTCAGGGTAACTATGGCTACACCTTC.

The gene calls are TRBV29-1 and TRBJ2-5; D tentatively reads TRBD1 or TRBD2 (6 bases each). The germline gives CDR1 SQVTM, CDR2 ANQGSEA. CDR3 length: 12 residues. V was trimmed by 1 base and J by 7 bases, leaving 10 bases between them. CDR3 in DNA: TGCAGCGTTGAAGTACAGGGAGGGACCCAGTACTTC. It codes for CSVEVQGGTQYF.

The chain employs TRBV7-8 and TRBJ1-1, with TRBD1 identical over 7 bases. The CDR3 sequence is 17 residues long. Germline CDR1 SGHVS, CDR2 FQNEAQ. J lost 0 bases, V lost 4 bases, and 11 bases had no gene match. The CDR3: CASSSWDSPKVNTEAFF. The CDR3 coding sequence is TGTGCCAGCAGCTCTTGGGACAGTCCTAAGGTGAACACTGAAGCTTTCTTT. Drawing the rest from reference TRBV7-8 and TRBJ1-1, the complete variable domain is GAGVSQSPRYKVAKRGQDVALRCDPISGHVSLFWYQQALGQGPEFLTYFQNEAQLDKSGLPSDRFFAERPEGSVSTLKIQRTQQEDSAVYLCASSSWDSPKVNTEAFFGQGTRLTVV.

The CDR3 sequence: CASSHDRGTDTQYF. In nucleotides, the CDR3 is TGTGCCAGCAGCCACGACAGGGGCACAGATACGCAGTATTTT. V is TRBV11-3 and J is TRBJ2-3, with 7 bases lining up with TRBD1. CDR3 size: 14 residues. Trimming cost V 5 bases and J 1 base; bases outside gene matches: 3. Germline CDR1 and CDR2: SGHNT and YENEEA.

The chain combines TRBV18 with TRBJ2-7; 9 positions match TRBD1. Germline V CDR1 and CDR2: KGHSH, LQKENI. Unmatched junction bases numbered 4, after V lost 5 bases and J lost 2 bases. The CDR3 consists of 14 residues. The CDR3 nucleotides are TGTGCCAGCTCAAAACAGGGGGCAACCTACGAGCAGTACTTC. This codes for CASSKQGATYEQYF.

This clone was observed once. The rearrangement uses TRBV4-3 and TRBJ1-3, with D possibly being TRBD1 (6 bases). The CDR3 is made up of 14 amino acids. V shed 2 bases and J shed 1 base, with 6 bases lying between them. Germline CDR1 and CDR2: LGHNA and YSLEER. The CDR3 region is CASSQTGSGNTIYF. CDR3 bases: TGCGCCAGCAGCCAAACAGGGTCTGGAAACACCATATATTTT.

In its sample, this clone was seen a few times. The chain couples TRBV6-1 to TRBJ2-2; D gene uncertain. Germline CDR1 is MNHNS and CDR2 is SASEGT. Trimming took off 2 bases at V and 1 base at J, with 8 bases between the two ends. The CDR3 length is 15 residues. For the CDR3, the DNA is TGTGCCAGCAGTGAATTGGGCAGGAACACCGGGGAGCTGTTTTTT. This codes for CASSELGRNTGELFF.

Written as DNA, the CDR3 is TGTGCCAGCAAAAGGGACAGTGCCTATAATTCACCCCTCCACTTT. As protein: CASKRDSAYNSPLHF. The chain carries TRBV6-5 and TRBJ1-6; 7 bases map to TRBD1. The germline V gene has CDR1 MNHEY and CDR2 SVGAGI. The junction had 5 bases not matched to a gene; V was cut back by 7 bases and J by 2 bases. The CDR3 contains 15 residues.

The chain is built from TRBV29-1 and TRBJ1-2; perhaps TRBD1 as D (6 bases). The CDR3 runs to 11 residues. Trimming removed 7 bases from V and 6 bases from J, with 12 bases in between. Germline V lookup: CDR1 SQVTM, CDR2 ANQGSEA. The CDR3 DNA is TGCAGCGCCCGTAGGGGGGATGGCTACACCTTC. Protein: CSARRGDGYTF.

The chain joins TRBV6-5 to TRBJ1-1, with 9 bases aligning to TRBD1. V shed 5 bases, J shed 7 bases, and the junction held 8 bases outside the gene matches. The germline V gene has CDR1 MNHEY and CDR2 SVGAGI. The CDR3 has 14 residues. In DNA form, the CDR3 reads TGTGCCAGCAGTAGGACAGGGGACATTTTTGAAGCTTTCTTT. This encodes CASSRTGDIFEAFF.

The rearrangement links TRBV9 to TRBJ1-2; possible D gene TRBD1, 5 bases. The germline V gene has CDR1 SGDLS and CDR2 YYNGEE. The V gene lost 3 bases and the J gene lost 2 bases, with 20 bases spanning the gap. This CDR3 region has 17 residues. This chain's CDR3 is CASSATPGGKGNYGYTF. The CDR3 bases are TGTGCCAGCAGCGCTACGCCCGGGGGAAAAGGAAACTATGGCTACACCTTC.

This chain connects TRBV29-1 to TRBJ1-2, with TRBD1 identical over 7 bases. V lost 3 bases, J lost 6 bases, and 10 bases stayed unmatched. CDR3 length: 14 residues. Germline values: CDR1 SQVTM, CDR2 ANQGSEA. The CDR3 protein is CSVEVGQNHNGYTF. In nucleotides, the CDR3 is TGCAGCGTTGAGGTGGGACAGAACCATAATGGCTACACCTTC.

The genes are TRBV18 and TRBJ1-6; 10 positions match TRBD1. This CDR3 spans 16 amino acids. The germline V gene encodes CDR1 KGHSH and CDR2 LQKENI. The V segment lost 5 bases and the J segment 9 bases; nucleotides outside the gene matches: 10. This CDR3 is CASSATGTGVFSPLHF. Here the CDR3 DNA reads TGTGCCAGCTCAGCAACCGGGACAGGGGTCTTTTCACCCCTCCACTTT.

V usage is TRBV9 and J usage is TRBJ1-3; D call uncertain. In germline, CDR1 is SGDLS, CDR2 YYNGEE. This CDR3 is built from 16 residues. Between the trimmed V and J ends, which lost 4 bases and 0 bases, there was a span of 14 bases. The DNA for the CDR3 is TGTGCCAGCAGCTCTCAGGTGGGGATCTCTGGAAACACCATATATTTT. Residues: CASSSQVGISGNTIYF.

This clone was detected a few times. The V call is TRBV29-1, the J call TRBJ2-5; D is uncertain. Germline CDR1 is SQVTM and CDR2 is ANQGSEA. V dropped 0 bases and J dropped 4 bases, with 6 bases sitting between them. The CDR3 runs 12 residues. The CDR3 region is CSVEDGGETQYF. The CDR3 nucleotides are TGCAGCGTTGAAGATGGTGGAGAGACCCAGTACTTC.

CDR3 region: CASSLKSNTDTQYF. CDR3 nucleotides: TGTGCCAGCAGCCTTAAAAGTAACACAGATACGCAGTATTTT. V usage is TRBV7-6 and J usage is TRBJ2-3; D remains unclear. The CDR3 length is 14 residues. CDR1 is SGHVS, CDR2 FNYEAQ, per germline. V dropped 5 bases and J dropped 2 bases, with 11 bases sitting between them. The variable domain in full, with the rest retrieved from reference TRBV7-6 and TRBJ2-3, is GAGVSQSPRYKVTKRGQDVALRCDPISGHVSLYWYRQALGQGPEFLTYFNYEAQQDKSGLPNDRFSAERPEGSISTLTIQRTEQRDSAMYRCASSLKSNTDTQYFGPGTRLTVL.

V is TRBV23-1 and J is TRBJ1-5; D is ambiguous. TRBV23-1 is flagged as an ORF with uncertain function. Trimming pared 0 bases from V and 3 bases from J, leaving 21 bases between. CDR3 length: 19 amino acids. The CDR3 protein is CASSQSVEKAQEFNQPQHF. The DNA of the CDR3 is TGCGCCAGCAGTCAATCGGTAGAGAAGGCGCAGGAGTTCAATCAGCCCCAGCATTTT.

The CDR3 reads CASSVDELAGGLTDTQYF. The CDR3, as DNA: TGTGCCAGCAGCGTAGATGAACTAGCGGGGGGGCTGACAGATACGCAGTATTTT. This rearrangement joins TRBV9 to TRBJ2-3, with 13 nucleotides matching TRBD2. Trimming cost V 0 bases and J 3 bases; bases outside gene matches: 7. The length of the CDR3 is 18 residues. CDR1 and CDR2 (germline): SGDLS, YYNGEE.

The chain carries TRBV6-5 and TRBJ1-1; D might be TRBD1 (6 bases). Germline V gene sequence: CDR1 MNHEY, CDR2 SVGAGI. V was cut by 2 bases and J by 11 bases, with 18 bases left in between. CDR3 size: 14 residues. Written as DNA, the CDR3 is TGTGCCAGCAGTTACGTCGCAGGGGATTCGAAGGCTTTCTTT. The encoded protein is CASSYVAGDSKAFF.

On this clone: The same CDR3 arises from other DNA sequences in this sample as well. V usage is TRBV7-2 and J usage is TRBJ2-1, with 10 bases that match TRBD1. Unmatched junction bases numbered 1, after V lost 4 bases and J lost 1 base. Looked up from germline, CDR1 is SGHTA and CDR2 is FQGNSA. The CDR3 is 15 amino acids. The DNA for the CDR3 is TGTGCCAGCAGCTCGGACAGGGGGTCCTACAATGAGCAGTTCTTC. Translated: CASSSDRGSYNEQFF.

The chain has TRBV5-4 and TRBJ2-6; D remains ambiguous. The CDR3 runs 14 residues. V lost 1 base to trimming and J lost 4 bases, with 6 bases between them. The germline CDR1 and CDR2 sequences are SGHNT and YYREEE (reference sequence). CDR3 coding DNA: TGTGCCAGCAGCTTGTATTACGGGGCCAACGTCCTGACTTTC. It specifies CASSLYYGANVLTF.